This T cell receptor beta chain was documented in a study of OX40 agonist ivuxolimab in advanced cancers. Study outcomes and limitations: Some nonresponders additionally presented with little normalized T-cell clonal expansion.

The data were produced by immunoSEQ multiplex PCR, yet TCRdb's version contains in-frame clones alone and is incomplete. The sample consists of about 5,100 clones, approximately 59% of them appearing once. The sample holds one count of this clone. What it binds is not known. Germline assignment: CDR1 SEHNR and CDR2 FQNEAQ (reference sequence). This CDR3 region has 15 residues. V shed 4 bases, J shed 3 bases, and the junction held 5 bases outside the gene matches. The sequence derives from an adult with an advanced solid tumor such as melanoma, head and neck, liver or kidney cancer. Sequencing used CD4+ or CD8+ T cells sorted from blood, obtained in a trial of the OX40 agonist ivuxolimab. This chain links TRBV7-9 with TRBJ1-2; 10 bases agree with TRBD1. CDR3 sequence: CASSSPGQGHYGYTF. In DNA form, the CDR3 reads TGTGCCAGCAGCTCACCGGGACAGGGGCACTATGGCTACACCTTC.